These T cell receptor beta chains were read from a single sample in a study of T cell changes during pregnancy in multiple sclerosis. Repertoires were generated with immunoSEQ multiplex PCR, while TCRdb's copy carries only in-frame clones and drops some. In the table there are about 110,000 clones, roughly nine tenths of which are singletons. Source: peripheral blood, taken before pregnancy. These receptor sequences come from a female donor with multiple sclerosis, enrolled in a pregnancy study. The CDR3 runs from the conserved cysteine through the conserved F or W. The D gene is left open where the match is weak. Size is stated for part of the rows, as once, few or many counts, or as a class when the clone is expanded.

cdr3_nt cdr3_aa v_call clone_size d_call j_call
TGCGCCAGCAGCCAAGGAGGTGCGGGTTCAACTAATGAAAAACTGTTTTTT CASSQGGAGSTNEKLFF TRBV4-1 - - TRBJ1-4
TGTGCCAGCAGCTTGTTAGCGGGAGTTACAGATACGCAGTATTTT CASSLLAGVTDTQYF TRBV5-6 - TRBD2 TRBJ2-3
TGTGCCAGCAGCTTAGGCGCCGCCGGGGAGCTGTTTTTT CASSLGAAGELFF TRBV7-9 once - TRBJ2-2
TGTGCCACCAGCAGAGATCGAAGAGCGCCAACCCAAGAGACCCAGTACTTC CATSRDRRAPTQETQYF TRBV15 - - TRBJ2-5
TGTGCCAGCAGCTTAGCTAGCGGGAGCTCCTACAATGAGCAGTTCTTC CASSLASGSSYNEQFF TRBV5-8 - TRBD2 TRBJ2-1
TGTGCCAGCAGCGTAGTTGGGGACTCCCCTTTTCCGCAGTATTTT CASSVVGDSPFPQYF TRBV9 - - TRBJ2-3
TGTGCCAGCAGGCCGGACAGGTCGTTATCCTACGAGCAGTACTTC CASRPDRSLSYEQYF TRBV27 - TRBD1 TRBJ2-7
TGTGCCAGCAGCGGACAGGGGGGAAGAGGGGCCAACGTCCTGACTTTC CASSGQGGRGANVLTF TRBV2 - TRBD1 TRBJ2-6
TGCGCCAGCAGCTTTACAGGGCTCCGGGGCAATGAGCAGTTCTTC CASSFTGLRGNEQFF TRBV5-1 - - TRBJ2-1
TGTGCCAGCAGCTTATGGGGGCGGGGGGCGAGGGAAGAGACCCAGTACTTC CASSLWGRGAREETQYF TRBV7-3 - TRBD2 TRBJ2-5
TGTGCCAGCAGCCAAGCTAGCGGGGGGACGTACGAGCAGTACTTC CASSQASGGTYEQYF TRBV7-3 - TRBD2 TRBJ2-7
TGTGCCAGCAGTTTAAGTCTAGCGGCCTTCGAAGGCCAAGAGACCCAGTACTTC CASSLSLAAFEGQETQYF TRBV28 - TRBD2 TRBJ2-5
TGTGCCAGCTGGGGACAGCGAGCCACTGAAGCTTTCTTT CASWGQRATEAFF TRBV28 - TRBD1 TRBJ1-1
TGTGCCAGCAGCCTACGGACAGGGGCGGGAGAGACCCAGTACTTC CASSLRTGAGETQYF TRBV5-4 - TRBD1 TRBJ2-5
TGTGCCAGTTCCTCCGGAGACAGACCCAATGAGCAGTTCTTC CASSSGDRPNEQFF TRBV27 - - TRBJ2-1
TGTGCCAGCAGTTTTTCACTAGCGGCCTACGAGCAGTACTTC CASSFSLAAYEQYF TRBV28 - TRBD2 TRBJ2-7
TGTGCCATCAGTGCGATAGCGGGAGGGCTGAGCGCAGATACGCAGTATTTT CAISAIAGGLSADTQYF TRBV10-3 - TRBD2 TRBJ2-3
TGTGCTTCTAAGGGGGACAGGATCGAGGAAAAACTGTTTTTT CASKGDRIEEKLFF TRBV6-6 - TRBD1 TRBJ1-4
TGTGCCAGCAGGAGGAGTGCTATTAACTATGGCTACACCTTC CASRRSAINYGYTF TRBV7-7 - - TRBJ1-2
TGTGCCAGCAGACTAGCGGGTGGGAACGAGCAGTACTTC CASRLAGGNEQYF TRBV27 once TRBD2 TRBJ2-7
TGTGCCAGCAGAGCCAATACGCAGTATTTT CASRANTQYF TRBV2 - - TRBJ2-3
TGTGCCAGCAGCGGAACTAGCGCCGAGTACAATGAGCAGTTCTTC CASSGTSAEYNEQFF TRBV9 - TRBD2 TRBJ2-1
TGTGCCAGCAGTTGGGGCCGCGGGACAGCCAGCAATGAAAAACTGTTTTTT CASSWGRGTASNEKLFF TRBV28 - TRBD1 TRBJ1-4
TGTGCCATCAGTGAGTCGTGGTCTAGATACAATGAGCAGTTCTTC CAISESWSRYNEQFF TRBV10-3 - - TRBJ2-1
TGTGCCAGCAGTGAATATCAGGGGGCGGCTGGCTACACCTTC CASSEYQGAAGYTF TRBV25-1 once TRBD1 TRBJ1-2
TGTGCCAGCAGCGTAGGAACAGGCAGTCGATGGGAAGAGACCCAGTACTTC CASSVGTGSRWEETQYF TRBV9 - - TRBJ2-5
TGTGCCAGCAGTGGGACAGACTTCAGCAATCAGCCCCAGCATTTT CASSGTDFSNQPQHF TRBV2 - - TRBJ1-5
TGTGCCAGCAGTGAAAGGGGGAATCAGCCCCAGCATTTT CASSERGNQPQHF TRBV2 - - TRBJ1-5
TGCGCCAGCAGCTTGGAAGGAACACAGAAGTATAATTCACCCCTCCACTTT CASSLEGTQKYNSPLHF TRBV5-1 - - TRBJ1-6
TGTGCCAGCAGCTTAATGGGGGGAGTAGCCTATTCACCCCTCCACTTT CASSLMGGVAYSPLHF TRBV7-2 - - TRBJ1-6
TGTGCCAGCAGTGGGGCGGGTAGCGGATCTTACGAGCAGTACTTC CASSGAGSGSYEQYF TRBV6-1 few - TRBJ2-7
TGTGCCAGCAGCTCGGGAGACGCCGGTGGCTACACCTTC CASSSGDAGGYTF TRBV7-9 once - TRBJ1-2